These T cell receptor beta chains were read from a single sample in a study of cytomegalovirus exposure and HLA in healthy donors. Assay used: immunoSEQ multiplex PCR; TCRdb lists only in-frame clones, some missing. Of 90,000 to 150,000 clones listed, around two thirds are singletons. The sample comprised PBMCs. These TCRs come from a human donor in good health. The CDR3 runs from the conserved cysteine through the conserved F or W. A D gene is named only where the DNA matches it firmly. The size field is filled for only some rows; it gives once, few, many or a size class.

TRBJ1-1	TRBV28	.	few	CAILEGAGARTEAFF	TGTGCCATCCTAGAAGGGGCAGGGGCGAGGACTGAAGCTTTCTTT
TRBJ2-1	TRBV5-1	TRBD1	.	CASSSLGTAYNEQFF	TGCGCCAGCAGCAGTCTCGGGACAGCCTACAATGAGCAGTTCTTC
TRBJ2-7	TRBV2	.	.	CASSEMAGSRYEQYF	TGTGCCAGCAGTGAAATGGCGGGAAGTCGGTACGAGCAGTACTTC
TRBJ2-1	TRBV7-9	.	.	CASSHSSQNNEQFF	TGTGCCAGCAGCCACAGCAGCCAGAACAATGAGCAGTTCTTC
TRBJ1-2	TRBV7-2	.	.	CASSSGVGFGYTF	TGTGCCAGCAGCTCGGGGGTAGGCTTTGGCTACACCTTC
TRBJ2-1	TRBV5-1	TRBD2	.	CASSVTSGANNEQFF	TGCGCCAGCAGCGTAACTAGCGGGGCGAACAATGAGCAGTTCTTC
TRBJ2-7	TRBV19	.	.	CASSRTAGYEQYF	TGTGCCAGTAGCCGGACTGCAGGCTACGAGCAGTACTTC
TRBJ2-7	TRBV6-5	.	.	CASWRDSYEQYF	TGTGCCAGCTGGCGGGATTCCTACGAGCAGTACTTC
TRBJ2-6	TRBV30	.	.	CAWRKVPGVNSGANVLTF	TGTGCCTGGAGGAAGGTCCCGGGGGTAAACTCTGGGGCCAACGTCCTGACTTTC
TRBJ1-1	TRBV28	.	.	CASSRNTEAFF	TGTGCCAGCAGCAGGAACACTGAAGCTTTCTTT
TRBJ1-2	TRBV6-5	.	.	CASTQVGHGYTF	TGTGCCAGCACCCAGGTTGGCCATGGCTACACCTTC
TRBJ1-5	TRBV19	TRBD1	.	CASRGTGLNQPQHF	TGTGCCAGTAGGGGGACAGGGCTCAATCAGCCCCAGCATTTT
TRBJ2-7	TRBV10-3	.	once	CAISGGDSSPYEQYF	TGTGCCATCAGTGGGGGGGACTCGTCCCCCTACGAGCAGTACTTC
TRBJ2-3	TRBV5-1	.	.	CASSLGGVTDTQYF	TGCGCCAGCAGCTTGGGGGGGGTCACAGATACGCAGTATTTT
TRBJ2-5	TRBV5-1	TRBD2	.	CASSFWRGDQETQYF	TGCGCCAGCAGCTTCTGGCGGGGGGACCAAGAGACCCAGTACTTC
TRBJ1-2	TRBV6-5	TRBD1	few	CASSYSTGGIGYGYTF	TGTGCCAGCAGTTACTCGACAGGGGGCATCGGCTATGGCTACACCTTC
TRBJ1-1	TRBV28	.	.	CASSLISRMNTEAFF	TGTGCCAGCAGTTTGATTAGCAGAATGAACACTGAAGCTTTCTTT
TRBJ1-1	TRBV4-2	.	.	CASSRSRTNTEAFF	TGTGCCAGCAGCCGATCGCGAACGAACACTGAAGCTTTCTTT
TRBJ1-2	TRBV27	.	.	CASSSDRNYGYTF	TGTGCCAGCAGTTCCGACAGGAACTATGGCTACACCTTC
TRBJ1-1	TRBV25-1	.	.	CASSEYGTHTEAFF	TGTGCCAGCAGTGAATACGGGACTCACACTGAAGCTTTCTTT
TRBJ2-3	TRBV9	TRBD2	.	CASSAGGRGSTDTQYF	TGTGCCAGCAGCGCCGGCGGGAGGGGGAGCACAGATACGCAGTATTTT
TRBJ1-2	TRBV9	.	few	CASSRGGAGSGYTF	TGTGCCAGCAGCAGGGGGGGGGCGGGGAGTGGCTACACCTTC
TRBJ1-1	TRBV19	TRBD1	.	CASSRRGQFMNTEAFF	TGTGCCAGTAGTAGGAGGGGGCAATTCATGAACACTGAAGCTTTCTTT
TRBJ2-7	TRBV7-8	.	.	CASSLDRPPTYEQYF	TGTGCCAGCAGCTTAGACAGGCCCCCAACCTACGAGCAGTACTTC
TRBJ1-1	TRBV19	.	many	CASSRTIGPNTEAFF	TGTGCCAGTAGTCGGACAATCGGTCCGAACACTGAAGCTTTCTTT
TRBJ1-6	TRBV7-8	.	.	CASSLTSQGSSYNSPLHF	TGTGCCAGCAGCTTAACCTCGCAGGGAAGCTCCTATAATTCACCCCTCCACTTT
TRBJ2-1	TRBV5-1	TRBD2	.	CASSLGGLAGFSNEQFF	TGCGCCAGCAGCTTGGGGGGACTAGCGGGCTTCTCCAATGAGCAGTTCTTC
TRBJ2-7	TRBV4-1	.	.	CASSQGLVDSYEQYF	TGCGCCAGCAGCCAAGGTCTAGTCGATTCCTACGAGCAGTACTTC
TRBJ1-2	TRBV27	TRBD1	.	CASSAGRGLSGYTF	TGTGCCAGCAGTGCGGGCAGGGGGCTTTCTGGCTACACCTTC
TRBJ1-6	TRBV28	TRBD1	.	CASTLRDRGSPLHF	TGTGCCAGTACACTCCGGGACAGGGGTTCACCCCTCCACTTT
TRBJ1-5	TRBV2	.	.	CASRKQGGRQPQHF	TGTGCCAGCAGGAAACAGGGCGGTCGACAGCCCCAGCATTTT
TRBJ2-6	TRBV19	TRBD2	.	CASSRGLAGGPAGANVLTF	TGTGCCAGTAGTAGGGGACTAGCGGGAGGGCCGGCTGGGGCCAACGTCCTGACTTTC
TRBJ2-7	TRBV9	.	.	CASSDRDMTYEQYF	TGTGCCAGCAGCGACCGGGACATGACCTACGAGCAGTACTTC
TRBJ2-7	TRBV5-1	.	.	CASSLGSAGTYEQYF	TGCGCCAGCAGCTTGGGGAGTGCCGGTACCTACGAGCAGTACTTC
TRBJ2-3	TRBV6-5	TRBD2	.	CASSRGGPTDTQYF	TGTGCCAGCAGCCGCGGGGGGCCCACAGATACGCAGTATTTT
TRBJ2-7	TRBV11-2	TRBD1	few	CASSIPGQVAEQYF	TGTGCCAGCAGCATACCGGGACAGGTTGCCGAGCAGTACTTC
TRBJ2-5	TRBV5-1	.	once	CASSLTRGEETQYF	TGCGCCAGCAGCCTGACCCGCGGAGAAGAGACCCAGTACTTC
TRBJ1-2	TRBV5-1	TRBD1	.	CASSPGSGRGLNGYTF	TGCGCCAGCAGCCCGGGGAGTGGCAGGGGGCTTAATGGCTACACCTTC
TRBJ2-7	TRBV7-9	TRBD1	.	CASSLGVTGGLGALYEQYF	TGTGCCAGCAGCTTAGGGGTGACAGGGGGGTTGGGGGCCCTCTACGAGCAGTACTTC
TRBJ2-3	TRBV28	TRBD1	.	CASRGSGTGRDTQYF	TGTGCCAGCAGGGGATCCGGGACAGGGAGAGATACGCAGTATTTT
TRBJ2-1	TRBV29-1	.	.	CSVAHIGQINEQFF	TGCAGCGTGGCACATATAGGACAGATCAATGAGCAGTTCTTC
TRBJ1-6	TRBV5-1	.	.	CASSFSGRAPLHF	TGCGCCAGCAGCTTCTCGGGGAGGGCACCCCTCCACTTT
TRBJ2-5	TRBV11-2	.	few	CASSLGPGLETQYF	TGTGCCAGCAGCTTGGGGCCCGGGTTAGAGACCCAGTACTTC
TRBJ1-4	TRBV7-2	TRBD1	.	CASSLGQGRSEKLFF	TGTGCCAGCAGCTTAGGACAGGGTCGTAGTGAAAAACTGTTTTTT
TRBJ2-2	TRBV19	.	.	CASRSGMATGELFF	TGTGCCAGTAGGTCGGGGATGGCGACCGGGGAGCTGTTTTTT
TRBJ2-7	TRBV28	TRBD1	.	CASSQRTGLREQYF	TGTGCCAGCAGCCAGAGGACAGGGTTAAGAGAGCAGTACTTC
TRBJ2-3	TRBV7-6	.	.	CASSLGTTTDTQYF	TGTGCCAGCAGCTTAGGGACAACCACAGATACGCAGTATTTT
TRBJ2-3	TRBV6-1	TRBD2	few	CASSGVAGGPDTQYF	TGTGCCAGCAGTGGGGTGGCGGGAGGGCCAGATACGCAGTATTTT